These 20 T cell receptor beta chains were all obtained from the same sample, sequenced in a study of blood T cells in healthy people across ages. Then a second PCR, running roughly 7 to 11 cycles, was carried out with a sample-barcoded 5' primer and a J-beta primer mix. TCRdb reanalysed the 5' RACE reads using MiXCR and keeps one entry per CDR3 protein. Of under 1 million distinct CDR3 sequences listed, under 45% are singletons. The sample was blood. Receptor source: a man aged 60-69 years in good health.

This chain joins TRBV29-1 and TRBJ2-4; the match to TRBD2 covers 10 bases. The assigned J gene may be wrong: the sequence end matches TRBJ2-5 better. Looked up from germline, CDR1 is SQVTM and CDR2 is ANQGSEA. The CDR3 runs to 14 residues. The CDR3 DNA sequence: TGCAGCGTCGCTGCTAGCGGGAGTGGTGAGACCCAGTACTTC. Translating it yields CSVAASGSGETQYF.

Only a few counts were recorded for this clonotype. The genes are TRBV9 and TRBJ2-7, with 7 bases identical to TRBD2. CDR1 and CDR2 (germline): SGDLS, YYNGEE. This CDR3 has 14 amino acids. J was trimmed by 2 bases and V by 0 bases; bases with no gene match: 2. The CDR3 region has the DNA TGTGCCAGCAGCGTAGAGCGGGAACCCTACGAGCAGTACTTC. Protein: CASSVEREPYEQYF.

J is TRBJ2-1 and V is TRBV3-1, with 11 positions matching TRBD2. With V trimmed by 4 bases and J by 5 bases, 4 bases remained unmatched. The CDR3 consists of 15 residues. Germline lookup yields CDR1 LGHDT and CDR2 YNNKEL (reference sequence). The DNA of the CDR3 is TGTGCCAGCAGCCCCCTAGCGGGGGGCCACAATGAGCAGTTCTTC. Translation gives CASSPLAGGHNEQFF.

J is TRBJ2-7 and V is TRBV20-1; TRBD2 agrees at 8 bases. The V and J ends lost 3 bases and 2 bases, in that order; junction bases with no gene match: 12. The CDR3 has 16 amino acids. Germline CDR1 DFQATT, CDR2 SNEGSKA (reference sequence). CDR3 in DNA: TGCAGTGCTAGCTCGCCACTAGCGGAACATCCCTACGAGCAGTACTTC. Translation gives CSASSPLAEHPYEQYF.

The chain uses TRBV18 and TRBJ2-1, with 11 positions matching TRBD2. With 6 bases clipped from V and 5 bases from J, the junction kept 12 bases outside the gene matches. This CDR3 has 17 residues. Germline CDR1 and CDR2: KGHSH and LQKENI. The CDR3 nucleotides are TGTGCCAGCTCGTCAACTAGCGGGGGTGTTCGAGACAATGAGCAGTTCTTC. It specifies CASSSTSGGVRDNEQFF. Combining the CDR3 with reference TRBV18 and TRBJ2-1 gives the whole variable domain NAGVMQNPRHLVRRRGQEARLRCSPMKGHSHVYWYRQLPEEGLKFMVYLQKENIIDESGMPKERFSAEFPKEGPSILRIQQVVRGDSAAYFCASSSTSGGVRDNEQFFGPGTRLTVL.

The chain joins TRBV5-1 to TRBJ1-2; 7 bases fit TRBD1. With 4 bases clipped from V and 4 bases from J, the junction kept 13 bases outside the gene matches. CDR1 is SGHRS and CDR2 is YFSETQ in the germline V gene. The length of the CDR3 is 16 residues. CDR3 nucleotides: TGCGCCAGCAGCATCGGGACAGACTACGGTAGCTATGGCTACACCTTC. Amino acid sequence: CASSIGTDYGSYGYTF. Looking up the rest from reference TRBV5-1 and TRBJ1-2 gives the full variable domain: KAGVTQTPRYLIKTRGQQVTLSCSPISGHRSVSWYQQTPGQGLQFLFEYFSETQRNKGNFPGRFSGRQFSNSRSEMNVSTLELGDSALYLCASSIGTDYGSYGYTFGSGTRLTVV.

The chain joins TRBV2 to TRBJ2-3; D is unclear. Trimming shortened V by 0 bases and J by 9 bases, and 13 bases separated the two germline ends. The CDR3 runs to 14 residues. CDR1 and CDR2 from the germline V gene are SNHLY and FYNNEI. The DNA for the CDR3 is TGTGCCAGCAGTGAAGCGGGCCTGGGGAAAACGCAGTATTTT. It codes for CASSEAGLGKTQYF.

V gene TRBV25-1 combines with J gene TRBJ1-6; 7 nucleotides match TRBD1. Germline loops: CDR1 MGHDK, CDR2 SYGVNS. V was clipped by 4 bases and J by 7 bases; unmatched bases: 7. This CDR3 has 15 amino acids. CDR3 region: CASSAHKGANSPLHF. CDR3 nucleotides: TGTGCCAGCAGTGCGCACAAGGGGGCGAATTCACCCCTCCACTTT.

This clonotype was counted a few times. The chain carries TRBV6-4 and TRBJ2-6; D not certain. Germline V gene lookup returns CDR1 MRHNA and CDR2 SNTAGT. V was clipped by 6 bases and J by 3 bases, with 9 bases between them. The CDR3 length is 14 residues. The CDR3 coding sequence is TGTGCCAGCAGCCCCTTTAATGGGGCCAACGTCCTGACTTTC. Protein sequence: CASSPFNGANVLTF.

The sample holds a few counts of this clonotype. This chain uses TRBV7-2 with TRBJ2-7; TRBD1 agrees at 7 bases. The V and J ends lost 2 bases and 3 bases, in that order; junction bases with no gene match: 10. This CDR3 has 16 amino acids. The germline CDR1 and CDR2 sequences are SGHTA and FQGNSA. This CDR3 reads CASSLNGQATHYEQYF. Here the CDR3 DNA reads TGTGCCAGCAGCTTAAACGGACAGGCCACCCACTACGAGCAGTACTTC. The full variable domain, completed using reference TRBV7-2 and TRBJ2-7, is GAGVSQSPSNKVTEKGKDVELRCDPISGHTALYWYRQSLGQGLEFLIYFQGNSAPDKSGLPSDRFSAERTGGSVSTLTIQRTQQEDSAVYLCASSLNGQATHYEQYFGPGTRLTVT.

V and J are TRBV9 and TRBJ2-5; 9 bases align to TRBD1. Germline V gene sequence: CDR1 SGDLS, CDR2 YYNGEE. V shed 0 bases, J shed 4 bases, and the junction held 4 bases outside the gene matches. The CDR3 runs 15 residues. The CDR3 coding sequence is TGTGCCAGCAGCGTAGCCGACAGGGGGAGAGAGACCCAGTACTTC. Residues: CASSVADRGRETQYF.

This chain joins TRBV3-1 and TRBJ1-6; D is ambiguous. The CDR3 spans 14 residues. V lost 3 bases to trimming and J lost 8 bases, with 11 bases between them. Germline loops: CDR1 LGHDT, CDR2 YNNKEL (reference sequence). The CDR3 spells CASSHSVGDSPLHF. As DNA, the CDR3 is TGTGCCAGCAGCCATTCTGTTGGGGATTCACCCCTCCACTTT. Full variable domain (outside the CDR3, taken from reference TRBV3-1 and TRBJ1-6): DTAVSQTPKYLVTQMGNDKSIKCEQNLGHDTMYWYKQDSKKFLKIMFSYNNKELIINETVPNRFSPKSPDKAHLNLHINSLELGDSAVYFCASSHSVGDSPLHFGNGTRLTVT.

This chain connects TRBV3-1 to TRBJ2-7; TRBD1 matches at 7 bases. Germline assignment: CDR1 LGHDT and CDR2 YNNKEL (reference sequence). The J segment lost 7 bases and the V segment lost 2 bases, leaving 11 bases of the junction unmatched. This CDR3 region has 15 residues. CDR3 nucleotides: TGTGCCAGCAGCCAACCCCGGGACAGAGACAATGAGCAGTACTTC. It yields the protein CASSQPRDRDNEQYF.

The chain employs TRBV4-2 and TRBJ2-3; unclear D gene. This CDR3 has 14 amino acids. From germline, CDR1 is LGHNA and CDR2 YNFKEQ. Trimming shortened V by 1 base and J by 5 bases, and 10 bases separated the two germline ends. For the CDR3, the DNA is TGTGCCAGCAGCCAAGGGGCGTTCGGAGATACGCAGTATTTT. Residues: CASSQGAFGDTQYF.

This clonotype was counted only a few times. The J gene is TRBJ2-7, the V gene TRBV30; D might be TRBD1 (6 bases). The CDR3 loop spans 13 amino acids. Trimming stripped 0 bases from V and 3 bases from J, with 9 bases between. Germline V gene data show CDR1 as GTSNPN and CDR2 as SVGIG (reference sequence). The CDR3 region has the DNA TGTGCCTGGAGTGTAGACAGGAACTACGAGCAGTACTTC. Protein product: CAWSVDRNYEQYF.

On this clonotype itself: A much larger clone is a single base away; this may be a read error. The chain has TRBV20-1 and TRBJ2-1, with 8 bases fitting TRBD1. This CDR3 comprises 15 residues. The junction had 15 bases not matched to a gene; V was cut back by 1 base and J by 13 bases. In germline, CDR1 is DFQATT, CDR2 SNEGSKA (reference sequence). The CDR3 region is CSARGAGGMGETQFF. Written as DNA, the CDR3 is TGCAGTGCTAGAGGGGCAGGGGGCATGGGGGAGACCCAGTTCTTC.

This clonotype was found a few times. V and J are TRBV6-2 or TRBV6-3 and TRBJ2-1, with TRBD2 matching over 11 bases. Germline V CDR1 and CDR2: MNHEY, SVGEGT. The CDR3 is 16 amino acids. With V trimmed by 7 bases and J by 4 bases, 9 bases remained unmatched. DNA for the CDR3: TGTGCCAGCATCATAGGCCGACTAGCGGGGTACAATGAGCAGTTCTTC. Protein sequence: CASIIGRLAGYNEQFF.

The CDR3 spells CASRAGTGENIQYF. The CDR3 DNA is TGTGCCAGCAGAGCCGGGACAGGGGAAAACATTCAGTACTTC. The V and J genes are TRBV7-2 and TRBJ2-4; TRBD1 aligns across 10 bases. Germline CDR1 is SGHTA and CDR2 is FQGNSA. The CDR3 extends over 14 amino acids. V dropped 6 bases and J dropped 5; count of bases not matched to a gene: 4.

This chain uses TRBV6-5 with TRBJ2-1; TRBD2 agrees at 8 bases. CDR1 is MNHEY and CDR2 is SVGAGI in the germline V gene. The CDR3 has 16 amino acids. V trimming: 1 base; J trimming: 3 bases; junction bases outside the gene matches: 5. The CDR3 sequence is CASSYLGTRNYNEQFF. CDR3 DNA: TGTGCCAGCAGTTACTTGGGGACTAGAAACTACAATGAGCAGTTCTTC.

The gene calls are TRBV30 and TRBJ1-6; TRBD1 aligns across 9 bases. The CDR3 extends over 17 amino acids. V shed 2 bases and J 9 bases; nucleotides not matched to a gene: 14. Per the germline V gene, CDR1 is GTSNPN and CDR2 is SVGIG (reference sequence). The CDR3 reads CAWSPNYGQGNGSPLHF. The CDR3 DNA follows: TGTGCCTGGAGTCCAAACTACGGACAGGGGAACGGTTCACCCCTCCACTTT. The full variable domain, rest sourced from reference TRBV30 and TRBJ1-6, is SQTIHQWPATLVQPVGSPLSLECTVEGTSNPNLYWYRQAAGRGLQLLFYSVGIGQISSEVPQNLSASRPQDRQFILSSKKLLLSDSGFYLCAWSPNYGQGNGSPLHFGNGTRLTVT.